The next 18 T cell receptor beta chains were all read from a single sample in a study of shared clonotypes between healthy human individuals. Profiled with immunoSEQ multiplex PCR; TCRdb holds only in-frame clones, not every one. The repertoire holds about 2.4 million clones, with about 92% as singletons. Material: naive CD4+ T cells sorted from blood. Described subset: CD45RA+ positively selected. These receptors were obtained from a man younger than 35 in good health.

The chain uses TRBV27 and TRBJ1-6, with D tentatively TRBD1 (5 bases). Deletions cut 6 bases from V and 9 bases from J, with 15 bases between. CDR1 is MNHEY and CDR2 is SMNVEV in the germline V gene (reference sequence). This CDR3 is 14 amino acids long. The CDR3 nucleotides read TGTGCCAGCAGGAGGCCGGGGCCAGGTTCACCCCTCCACTTT. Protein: CASRRPGPGSPLHF.

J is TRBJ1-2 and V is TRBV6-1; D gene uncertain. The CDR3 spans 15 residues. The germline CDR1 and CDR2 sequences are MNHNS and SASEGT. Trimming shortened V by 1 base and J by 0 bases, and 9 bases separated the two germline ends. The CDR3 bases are TGTGCCAGCAGTGAAGGGACGGGCCCTAACTATGGCTACACCTTC. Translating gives CASSEGTGPNYGYTF.

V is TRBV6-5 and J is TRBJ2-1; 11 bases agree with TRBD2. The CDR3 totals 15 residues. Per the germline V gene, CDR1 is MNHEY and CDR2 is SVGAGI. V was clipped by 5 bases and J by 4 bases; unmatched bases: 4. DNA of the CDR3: TGTGCCAGCAGTATGACTAGCGGGATTTACAATGAGCAGTTCTTC. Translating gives CASSMTSGIYNEQFF.

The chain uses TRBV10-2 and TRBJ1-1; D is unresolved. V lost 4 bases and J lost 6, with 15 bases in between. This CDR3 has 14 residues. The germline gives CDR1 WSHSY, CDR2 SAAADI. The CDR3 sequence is CASSAAGPTAEAFF. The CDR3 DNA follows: TGCGCCAGCAGTGCGGCAGGCCCGACGGCTGAAGCTTTCTTT.

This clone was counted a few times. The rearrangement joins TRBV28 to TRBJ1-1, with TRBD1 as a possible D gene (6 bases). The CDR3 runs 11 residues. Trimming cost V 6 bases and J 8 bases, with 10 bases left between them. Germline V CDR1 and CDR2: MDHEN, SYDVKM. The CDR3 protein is CASRIGQEAFF. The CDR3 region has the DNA TGTGCCAGCAGGATAGGACAGGAAGCTTTCTTT.

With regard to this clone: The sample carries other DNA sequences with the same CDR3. CDR3 nucleotide sequence: TGTGCCAGCAGTCGTACGGGGGTAAGCAATCAGCCCCAGCATTTT. Translation: CASSRTGVSNQPQHF. The V gene is TRBV28, the J gene TRBJ1-5; D is perhaps TRBD1 (5 bases). The CDR3 runs to 15 residues. Trimming removed 5 bases from V and 1 base from J, with 12 bases in between. Germline V gene lookup returns CDR1 MDHEN and CDR2 SYDVKM.

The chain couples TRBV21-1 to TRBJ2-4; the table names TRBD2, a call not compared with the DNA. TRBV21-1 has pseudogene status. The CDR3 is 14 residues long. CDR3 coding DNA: TGTGCCAGCAGCCGGGTATTAGCCAAAAACATTCAGTACTTC. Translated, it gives CASSRVLAKNIQYF.

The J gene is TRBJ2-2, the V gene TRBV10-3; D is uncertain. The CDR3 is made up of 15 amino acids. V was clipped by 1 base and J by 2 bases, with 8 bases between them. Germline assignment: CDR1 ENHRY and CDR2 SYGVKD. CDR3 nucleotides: TGTGCCATCAGTGAGTGGGCAGAAAACACCGGGGAGCTGTTTTTT. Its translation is CAISEWAENTGELFF.

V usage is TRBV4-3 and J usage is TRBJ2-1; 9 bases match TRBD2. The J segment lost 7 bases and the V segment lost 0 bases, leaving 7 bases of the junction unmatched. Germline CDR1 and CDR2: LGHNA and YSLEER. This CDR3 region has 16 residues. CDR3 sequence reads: CASSQDPSGIGNEQFF. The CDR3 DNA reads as TGCGCCAGCAGCCAAGACCCTAGCGGGATAGGAAATGAGCAGTTCTTC.

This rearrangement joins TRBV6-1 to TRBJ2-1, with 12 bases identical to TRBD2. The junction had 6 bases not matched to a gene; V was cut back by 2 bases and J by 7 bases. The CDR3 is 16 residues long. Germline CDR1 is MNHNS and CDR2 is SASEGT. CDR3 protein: CASSERLAGGANEQFF. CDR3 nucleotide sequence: TGTGCCAGCAGTGAACGCCTAGCGGGGGGGGCGAATGAGCAGTTCTTC.

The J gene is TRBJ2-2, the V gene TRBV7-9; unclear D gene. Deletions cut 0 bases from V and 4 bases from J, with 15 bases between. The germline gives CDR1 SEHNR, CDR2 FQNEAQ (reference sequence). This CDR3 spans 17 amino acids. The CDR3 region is CASSLAKAPRGTGELFF. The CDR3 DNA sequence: TGTGCCAGCAGCTTAGCGAAAGCACCTCGAGGCACCGGGGAGCTGTTTTTT.

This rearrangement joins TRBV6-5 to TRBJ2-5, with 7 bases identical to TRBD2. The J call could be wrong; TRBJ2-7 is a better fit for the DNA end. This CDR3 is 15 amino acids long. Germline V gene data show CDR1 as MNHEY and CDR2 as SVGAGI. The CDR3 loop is CASSGGSGALYEQYF. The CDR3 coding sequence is TGTGCCAGCAGTGGCGGGAGCGGGGCGCTCTACGAGCAGTACTTC.

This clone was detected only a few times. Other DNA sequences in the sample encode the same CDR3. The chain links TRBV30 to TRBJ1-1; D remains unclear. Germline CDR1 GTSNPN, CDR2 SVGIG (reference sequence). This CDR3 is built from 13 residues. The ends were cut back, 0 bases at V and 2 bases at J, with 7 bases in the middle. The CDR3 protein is CAWSVRPNTEAFF. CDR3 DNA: TGTGCCTGGAGTGTCAGGCCTAACACTGAAGCTTTCTTT.

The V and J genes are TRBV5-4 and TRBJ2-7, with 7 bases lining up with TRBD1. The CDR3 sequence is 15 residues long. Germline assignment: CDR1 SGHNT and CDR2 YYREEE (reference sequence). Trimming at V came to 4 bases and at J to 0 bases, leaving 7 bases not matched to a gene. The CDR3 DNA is TGTGCCAGCAGCGCCGGGACAGAGAGCTCCTACGAGCAGTACTTC. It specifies CASSAGTESSYEQYF.

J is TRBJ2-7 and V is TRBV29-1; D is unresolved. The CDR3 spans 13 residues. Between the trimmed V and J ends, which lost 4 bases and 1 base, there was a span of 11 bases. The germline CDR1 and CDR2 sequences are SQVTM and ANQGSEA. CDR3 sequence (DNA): TGCAGCGTTGCTTTAGCCGGGTCCTACGAGCAGTACTTC. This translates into CSVALAGSYEQYF.

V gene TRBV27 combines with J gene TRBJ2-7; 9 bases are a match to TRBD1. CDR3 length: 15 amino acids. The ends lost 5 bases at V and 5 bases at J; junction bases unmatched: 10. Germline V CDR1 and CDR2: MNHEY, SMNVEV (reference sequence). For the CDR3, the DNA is TGTGCCAGCAGTCCCCGTCGGGACAGGGTACACGAGCAGTACTTC. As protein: CASSPRRDRVHEQYF.

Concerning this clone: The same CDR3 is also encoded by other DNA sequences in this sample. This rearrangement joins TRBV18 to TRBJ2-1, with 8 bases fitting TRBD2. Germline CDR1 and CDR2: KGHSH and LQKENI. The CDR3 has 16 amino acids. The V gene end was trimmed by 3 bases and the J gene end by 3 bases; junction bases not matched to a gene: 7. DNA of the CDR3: TGTGCCAGCTCACCTTTGGGCGGGGGGATCTACAATGAGCAGTTCTTC. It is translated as CASSPLGGGIYNEQFF.

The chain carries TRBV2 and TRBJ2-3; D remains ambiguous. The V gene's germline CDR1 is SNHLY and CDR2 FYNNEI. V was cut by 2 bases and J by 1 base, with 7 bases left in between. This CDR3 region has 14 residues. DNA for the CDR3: TGTGCCAGCAGTGAAAATCAAGGCACAGATACGCAGTATTTT. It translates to CASSENQGTDTQYF.